These 8 T cell receptor beta chains were all obtained from the same sample, sequenced in a study of T cells in Graves' hyperthyroidism and ophthalmopathy. TCR beta CDR3 regions were amplified from RNA transcripts. In the first-round RT-PCR of the TCR CDR3, the HTBI primer set was used. TCRdb redid the calling of the multiplex PCR reads with MiXCR, one entry per CDR3 protein. The table lists hundreds of thousands of distinct CDR3 sequences, about 45% of them singletons. Sequencing was carried out using peripheral blood or thyroid tissue (not recorded which). These receptors were taken from a woman between 18 and 30 years old with Graves' hyperthyroidism.

The chain recombines TRBV5-1 with TRBJ2-7; D tentatively reads TRBD1 or TRBD2 (5 bases each). V was cut by 3 bases and J by 2 bases, with 12 bases left in between. The CDR3 is made up of 14 amino acids. Germline V gene sequence: CDR1 SGHRS, CDR2 YFSETQ. In nucleotides, the CDR3 is TGCGCCAGCAGCTCCCTAGGGACCGCCTACGAGCAGTACTTC. It specifies CASSSLGTAYEQYF.

This chain's CDR3 is CASSSGTANNEQYF. The CDR3 coding sequence is TGTGCCAGCAGCTCCGGGACAGCCAACAATGAACAGTACTTC. This rearrangement joins TRBV7-6 to TRBJ2-7, with 7 bases matching TRBD1. In germline, CDR1 is SGHVS, CDR2 FNYEAQ. The CDR3 sequence is 14 residues long. V shed 4 bases and J 10 bases; nucleotides not matched to a gene: 13.

This clonotype has only a few counts. The V gene is TRBV20-1, the J gene TRBJ2-7; 8 bases are shared with TRBD1. The CDR3 is made up of 14 amino acids. J was trimmed by 5 bases and V by 2 bases; bases with no gene match: 8. Germline values: CDR1 DFQATT, CDR2 SNEGSKA (reference sequence). This CDR3 reads CSARTGQGYDEQYF. The CDR3 DNA follows: TGCAGTGCTAGAACCGGACAGGGATACGACGAGCAGTACTTC.

V and J are TRBV20-1 and TRBJ1-1, with no clear D. The CDR3 extends over 13 amino acids. The germline V gene encodes CDR1 DFQATT and CDR2 SNEGSKA (reference sequence). Deletions cut 0 bases from V and 11 bases from J, with 16 bases between. The DNA of the CDR3 is TGCAGTGCTAGAGACTACAGATCGTATGCCGCTTTCTTT. Residues: CSARDYRSYAAFF.

The rearrangement uses TRBV19 and TRBJ1-5; 9 bases line up with TRBD1. Per germline, CDR1 LNHDA and CDR2 SQIVND (reference sequence). With 4 bases clipped from V and 6 bases from J, the junction kept 1 base outside the gene matches. The CDR3 extends over 13 amino acids. In DNA, the CDR3 is TGTGCCAGTAGTAGGGACAGGGCTCAGCCCCAGCATTTT. Its translation: CASSRDRAQPQHF.

This clonotype was recorded at least ten times. J is TRBJ2-7 and V is TRBV7-8; 11 nucleotides line up with TRBD2. The length of the CDR3 is 15 residues. Germline lookup yields CDR1 SGHVS and CDR2 FQNEAQ. V trimming: 3 bases; J trimming: 3 bases; junction bases outside the gene matches: 4. The CDR3 region is CASSFELAGVYEQYF. In DNA form, the CDR3 reads TGTGCCAGCAGCTTCGAACTAGCGGGGGTCTACGAGCAGTACTTC.

With respect to this clonotype: One base away lies a much larger clone, so this may be a sequencing read error. The chain recombines TRBV7-7 with TRBJ1-4, with 8 bases lining up with TRBD1. The CDR3 covers 14 residues. V was clipped by 3 bases and J by 5 bases; unmatched bases: 2. The germline V gene encodes CDR1 SSHAT and CDR2 FNYEAQ (reference sequence). The CDR3 sequence is CASSLDRENEKLFF. The CDR3 DNA follows: TGTGCCAGCAGCTTGGACAGGGAGAATGAAAAACTGTTTTTT.

This clonotype came up a few times. The CDR3 loop is CASRFSTGGTEAFF. DNA for the CDR3: TGTGCCAGCAGGTTCTCGACAGGGGGCACTGAAGCTTTCTTT. The chain employs TRBV12-3 or TRBV12-4 and TRBJ1-1; the match to TRBD1 covers 9 bases. The CDR3 runs to 14 residues. V lost 6 bases to trimming and J lost 4 bases; unmatched junction nucleotides: 6.